This is a list of T cell receptor beta chains from one sample in a study of T cell repertoires in cytomegalovirus infection. TCRdb re-called the reads through MiXCR, storing one row per CDR3 protein. The sample yields almost 550,000 distinct CDR3 sequences, more than 15% seen once. The sequenced sample consisted of CD8+ T cells from PBMCs. The source of these receptors is a human donor in good health (CMV status not recorded). Some clones in this sample may be carry-over from other donors' samples. CDR3s include the opening cysteine and the closing phenylalanine or tryptophan. Each record gives: clone size, J gene, V gene, D gene, CDR3 DNA, CDR3 protein. D genes are given only for firm matches. Some rows have no size entry. The others give once, few or many, or a class for an expanded clone.

>many|TRBJ2-7|TRBV6-5|NA
TGTGCCAGCAGTTACCACCGGGACCCGACCTACGAGCAGTACTTC
CASSYHRDPTYEQYF
>NA|TRBJ2-5|TRBV7-9|TRBD2
TGTGCCAGCAGCTCGAAGCGGGGGGCCGAAGAGACCCAGTACTTC
CASSSKRGAEETQYF
>NA|TRBJ2-7|TRBV7-9|NA
TGTGCCAGCAGCTTAGCGAGGGCAGGGGTGAACGAGCAGTACTTC
CASSLARAGVNEQYF
>many|TRBJ1-6|TRBV2|NA
TGTGCCAGCAGCGAAGACCCGAGACAGTCTCTCCTCCACTTT
CASSEDPRQSLLHF
>NA|TRBJ2-5|TRBV27|TRBD2
TGTGCCAGCAGTTTAGACCCTAGCGGGGAGACCCAGTACTTC
CASSLDPSGETQYF
>few|TRBJ2-2|TRBV6-5|NA
TGTGCCAGCAGCCACGACGGGGCCGACACCGGGGAGCTGTTTTTT
CASSHDGADTGELFF
>few|TRBJ2-5|TRBV18|NA
TGTGCCAGCTCACCACCGAGGGAAGAGACCCAGTACTTC
CASSPPREETQYF
>NA|TRBJ1-4|TRBV27|TRBD1
TGTGCCAGCAGTCCCATACAGGGGGTTAATGAAATTCTGTTTTTT
CASSPIQGVNEILFF
>many|TRBJ2-3|TRBV24-1|TRBD2
TGTGCCACCAGGACTAGCGGGGCTTTTGAAGATACGCAGTATTTT
CATRTSGAFEDTQYF
>NA|TRBJ2-3|TRBV7-9|TRBD2
TGTGCCAGCAGCCGGTCTGGCGGGAGAGGATCAGATACGCAGTATTTT
CASSRSGGRGSDTQYF
>many|TRBJ1-5|TRBV6-6|TRBD1
TGTGCCAGCAGTTTTTCCAGGGGGATGGGACAGCCCCAGCATTTT
CASSFSRGMGQPQHF
>few|TRBJ1-2|TRBV27|NA
TGTGCCAGCAGCTCCGGGTGGACAGATGGCTACACCTTC
CASSSGWTDGYTF